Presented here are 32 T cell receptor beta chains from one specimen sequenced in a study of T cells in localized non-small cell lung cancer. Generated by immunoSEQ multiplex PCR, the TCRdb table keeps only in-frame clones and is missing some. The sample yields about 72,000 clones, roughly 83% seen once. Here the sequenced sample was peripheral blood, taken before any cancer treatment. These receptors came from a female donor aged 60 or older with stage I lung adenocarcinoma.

CDR3 sequence reads: CASSLDGPSGGELFF. The CDR3 coding sequence is TGCGCCAGCAGCTTGGACGGCCCGTCCGGCGGGGAGCTGTTTTTT. The chain carries TRBV5-1 and TRBJ2-2; D not resolved. Germline lookup yields CDR1 SGHRS and CDR2 YFSETQ. V lost 0 bases and J 7 bases, leaving 13 bases between the germline ends. The CDR3 contains 15 residues.

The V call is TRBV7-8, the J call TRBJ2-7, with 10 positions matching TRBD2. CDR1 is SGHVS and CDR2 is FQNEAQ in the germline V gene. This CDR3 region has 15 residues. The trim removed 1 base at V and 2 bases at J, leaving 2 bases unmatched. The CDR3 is CASSLGTSGPYEQYF. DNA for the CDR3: TGTGCCAGCAGCTTAGGGACTAGCGGTCCCTACGAGCAGTACTTC. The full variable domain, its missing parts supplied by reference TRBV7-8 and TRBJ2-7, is GAGVSQSPRYKVAKRGQDVALRCDPISGHVSLFWYQQALGQGPEFLTYFQNEAQLDKSGLPSDRFFAERPEGSVSTLKIQRTQQEDSAVYLCASSLGTSGPYEQYFGPGTRLTVT.

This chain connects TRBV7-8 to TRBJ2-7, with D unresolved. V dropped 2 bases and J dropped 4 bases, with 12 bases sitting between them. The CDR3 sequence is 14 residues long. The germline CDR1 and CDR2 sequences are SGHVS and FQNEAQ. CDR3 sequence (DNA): TGTGCCAGCAGCTTAAGCCCAAGGCGGTACGAGCAGTACTTC. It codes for CASSLSPRRYEQYF.

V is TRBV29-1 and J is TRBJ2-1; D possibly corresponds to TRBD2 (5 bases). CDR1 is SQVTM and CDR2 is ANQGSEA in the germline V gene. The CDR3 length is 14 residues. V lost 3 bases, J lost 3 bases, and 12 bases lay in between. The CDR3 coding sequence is TGCAGCGTTGACTTTCTAGCAGGCTACAATGAGCAGTTCTTC. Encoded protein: CSVDFLAGYNEQFF.

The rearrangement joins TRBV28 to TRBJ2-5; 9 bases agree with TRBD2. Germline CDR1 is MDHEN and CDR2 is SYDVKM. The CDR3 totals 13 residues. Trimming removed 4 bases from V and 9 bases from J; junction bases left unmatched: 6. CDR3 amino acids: CASSSRLAGSQYF. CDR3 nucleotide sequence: TGTGCCAGCAGTTCCCGGCTAGCGGGATCCCAGTACTTC.

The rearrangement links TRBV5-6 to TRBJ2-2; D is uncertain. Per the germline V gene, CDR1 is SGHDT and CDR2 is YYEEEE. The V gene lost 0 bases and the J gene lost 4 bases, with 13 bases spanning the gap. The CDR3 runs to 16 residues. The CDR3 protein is CASSLDPYWATGELFF. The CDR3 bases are TGTGCCAGCAGCTTGGATCCGTACTGGGCCACCGGGGAGCTGTTTTTT.

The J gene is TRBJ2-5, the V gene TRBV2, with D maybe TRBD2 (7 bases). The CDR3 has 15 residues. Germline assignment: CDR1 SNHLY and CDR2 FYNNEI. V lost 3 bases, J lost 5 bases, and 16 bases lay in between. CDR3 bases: TGTGCCAGCAGTGACGTTGGGGGGGGCCGGGAGACCCAGTACTTC. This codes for CASSDVGGGRETQYF.

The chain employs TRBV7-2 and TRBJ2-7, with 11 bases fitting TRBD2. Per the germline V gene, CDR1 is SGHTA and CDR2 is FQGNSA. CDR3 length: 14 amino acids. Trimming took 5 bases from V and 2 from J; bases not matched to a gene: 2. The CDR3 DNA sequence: TGTGCCAGCAGCCCACTAGCGGGAGCCTACGAGCAGTACTTC. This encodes CASSPLAGAYEQYF.

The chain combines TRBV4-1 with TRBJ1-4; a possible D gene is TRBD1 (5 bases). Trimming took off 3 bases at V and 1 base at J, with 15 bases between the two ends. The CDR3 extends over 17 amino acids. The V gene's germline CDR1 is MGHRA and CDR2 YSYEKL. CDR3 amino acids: CASSHPREGETNEKLFF. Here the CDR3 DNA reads TGCGCCAGCAGCCACCCCAGGGAGGGTGAAACTAATGAAAAACTGTTTTTT.

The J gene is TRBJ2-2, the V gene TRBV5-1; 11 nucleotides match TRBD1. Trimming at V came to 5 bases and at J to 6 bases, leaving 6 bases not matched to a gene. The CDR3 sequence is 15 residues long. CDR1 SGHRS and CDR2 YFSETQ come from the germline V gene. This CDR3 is CASRWTGGIAGELFF. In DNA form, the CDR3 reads TGCGCCAGCAGATGGACAGGGGGCATAGCCGGGGAGCTGTTTTTT.

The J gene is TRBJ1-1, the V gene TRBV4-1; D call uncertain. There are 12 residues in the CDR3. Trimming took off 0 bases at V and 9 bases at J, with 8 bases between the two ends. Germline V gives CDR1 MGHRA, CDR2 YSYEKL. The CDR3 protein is CASSQDVQKAFF. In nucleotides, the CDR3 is TGCGCCAGCAGCCAAGATGTACAGAAAGCTTTCTTT.

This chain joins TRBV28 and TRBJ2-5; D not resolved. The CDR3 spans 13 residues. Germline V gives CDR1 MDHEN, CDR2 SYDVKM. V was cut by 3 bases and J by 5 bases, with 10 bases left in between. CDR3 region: CASSLWSGETQYF. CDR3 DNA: TGTGCCAGCAGTTTGTGGTCCGGGGAGACCCAGTACTTC.

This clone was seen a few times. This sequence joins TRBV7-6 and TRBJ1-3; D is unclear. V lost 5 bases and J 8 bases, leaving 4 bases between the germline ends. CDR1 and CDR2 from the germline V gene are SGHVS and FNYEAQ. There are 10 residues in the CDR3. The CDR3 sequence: CASSGDTIYF. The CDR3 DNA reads TGTGCCAGCAGCGGCGACACCATATATTTT.

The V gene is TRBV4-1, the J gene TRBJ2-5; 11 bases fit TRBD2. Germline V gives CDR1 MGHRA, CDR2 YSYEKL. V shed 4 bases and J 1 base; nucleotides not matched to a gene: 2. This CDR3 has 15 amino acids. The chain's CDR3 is CASSRSGRVQETQYF. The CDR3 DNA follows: TGCGCCAGCAGCCGTAGCGGGAGGGTCCAAGAGACCCAGTACTTC.

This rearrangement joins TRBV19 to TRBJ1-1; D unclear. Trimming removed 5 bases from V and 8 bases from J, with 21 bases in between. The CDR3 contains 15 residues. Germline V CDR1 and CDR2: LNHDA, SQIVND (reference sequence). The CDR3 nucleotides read TGTGCCAGTAGTCCTACCCCCGCTCCCAAGACAGAAGCTTTCTTT. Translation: CASSPTPAPKTEAFF. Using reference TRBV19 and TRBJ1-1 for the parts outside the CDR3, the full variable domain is DGGITQSPKYLFRKEGQNVTLSCEQNLNHDAMYWYRQDPGQGLRLIYYSQIVNDFQKGDIAEGYSVSREKKESFPLTVTSAQKNPTAFYLCASSPTPAPKTEAFFGQGTRLTVV.

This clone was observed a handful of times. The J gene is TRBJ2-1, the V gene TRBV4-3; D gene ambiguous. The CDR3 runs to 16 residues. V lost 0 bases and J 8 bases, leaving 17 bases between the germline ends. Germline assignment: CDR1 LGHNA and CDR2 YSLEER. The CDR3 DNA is TGCGCCAGCAGCCAAGATTGGTCCAACCCCTCCTATGAGCAGTTCTTC. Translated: CASSQDWSNPSYEQFF.

CDR3 DNA: TGTGCCAGCAGTGACCGACAGGGGATGCTCTATGGCTACACCTTC. Its protein is CASSDRQGMLYGYTF. This chain uses TRBV2 with TRBJ1-2; 8 bases map to TRBD1. CDR3 size: 15 residues. The germline V gene has CDR1 SNHLY and CDR2 FYNNEI. V lost 3 bases, J lost 4 bases, and 7 bases stayed unmatched.

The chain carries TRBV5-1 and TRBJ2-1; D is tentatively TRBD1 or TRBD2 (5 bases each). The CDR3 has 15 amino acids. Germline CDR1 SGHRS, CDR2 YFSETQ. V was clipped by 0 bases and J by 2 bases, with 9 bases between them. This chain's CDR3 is CASSLGGTPYNEQFF. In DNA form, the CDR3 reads TGCGCCAGCAGCTTGGGGGGGACGCCCTACAATGAGCAGTTCTTC.

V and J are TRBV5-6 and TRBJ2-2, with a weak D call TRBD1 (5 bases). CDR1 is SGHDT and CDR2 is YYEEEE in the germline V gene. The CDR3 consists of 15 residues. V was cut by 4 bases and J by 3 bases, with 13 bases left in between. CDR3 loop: CASSLNRFYTGELFF. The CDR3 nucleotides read TGTGCCAGCAGCCTCAACAGGTTCTACACCGGGGAGCTGTTTTTT.

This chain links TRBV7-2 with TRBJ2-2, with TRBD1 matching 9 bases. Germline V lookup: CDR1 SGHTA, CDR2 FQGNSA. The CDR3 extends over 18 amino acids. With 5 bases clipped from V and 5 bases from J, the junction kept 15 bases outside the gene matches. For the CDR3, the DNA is TGTGCCAGCAGCCTTAAAATTGTAGGGACAGGGCAAACCGGGGAGCTGTTTTTT. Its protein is CASSLKIVGTGQTGELFF. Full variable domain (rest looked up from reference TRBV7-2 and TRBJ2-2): GAGVSQSPSNKVTEKGKDVELRCDPISGHTALYWYRQSLGQGLEFLIYFQGNSAPDKSGLPSDRFSAERTGGSVSTLTIQRTQQEDSAVYLCASSLKIVGTGQTGELFFGEGSRLTVL.

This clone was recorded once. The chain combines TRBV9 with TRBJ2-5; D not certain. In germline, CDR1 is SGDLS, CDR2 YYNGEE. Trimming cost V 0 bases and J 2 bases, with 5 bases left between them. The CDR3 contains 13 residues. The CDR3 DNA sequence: TGTGCCAGCAGCGTAGGTAGGCAAGAGACCCAGTACTTC. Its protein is CASSVGRQETQYF.

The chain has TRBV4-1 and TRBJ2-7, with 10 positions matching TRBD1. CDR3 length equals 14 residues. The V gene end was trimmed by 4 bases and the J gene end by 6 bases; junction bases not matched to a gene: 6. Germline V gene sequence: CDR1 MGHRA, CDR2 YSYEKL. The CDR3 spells CASSPWDRGGEQYF. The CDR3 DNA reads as TGCGCCAGCAGCCCTTGGGACAGGGGCGGCGAGCAGTACTTC.

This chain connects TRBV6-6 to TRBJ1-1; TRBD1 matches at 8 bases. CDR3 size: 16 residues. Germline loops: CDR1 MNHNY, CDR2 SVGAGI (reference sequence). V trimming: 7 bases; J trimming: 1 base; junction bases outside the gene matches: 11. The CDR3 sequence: CASTGPMDRANTEAFF. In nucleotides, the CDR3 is TGTGCCAGCACTGGACCCATGGACAGGGCGAACACTGAAGCTTTCTTT.

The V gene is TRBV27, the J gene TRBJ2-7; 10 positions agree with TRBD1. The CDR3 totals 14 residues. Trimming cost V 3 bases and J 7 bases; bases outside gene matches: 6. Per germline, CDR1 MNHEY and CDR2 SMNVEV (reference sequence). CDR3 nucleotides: TGTGCCAGCAGTTTCGGGACAGGGGTCGGGGAGCAGTACTTC. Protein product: CASSFGTGVGEQYF.

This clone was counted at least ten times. CDR3 amino acids: CASSSGTGRTEAFF. DNA for the CDR3: TGTGCCAGCAGTTCTGGGACAGGGAGAACTGAAGCTTTCTTT. The chain uses TRBV2 and TRBJ1-1; 9 bases map to TRBD1. The CDR3 sequence is 14 residues long. CDR1 is SNHLY and CDR2 is FYNNEI in the germline V gene. Losses at the gene ends were 5 bases for V and 5 bases for J; bases not matched to a gene: 6.

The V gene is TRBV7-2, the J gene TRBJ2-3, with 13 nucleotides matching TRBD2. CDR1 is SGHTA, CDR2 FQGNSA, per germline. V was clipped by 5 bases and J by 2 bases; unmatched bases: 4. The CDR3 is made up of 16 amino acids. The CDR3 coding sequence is TGTGCCAGCAGCCGGACTAGCGGGGGTTACACAGATACGCAGTATTTT. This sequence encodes CASSRTSGGYTDTQYF.

CDR3 nucleotides: TGTGCCAGCTCACCACTCGGTCCGGCACCGGGAAACACCATATATTTT. As protein: CASSPLGPAPGNTIYF. The V gene is TRBV18, the J gene TRBJ1-3, with no clear D. The germline V and J ends were trimmed by 1 base and 4 bases, with 14 bases remaining between them. The V gene's germline CDR1 is KGHSH and CDR2 LQKENI. The CDR3 runs 16 residues.

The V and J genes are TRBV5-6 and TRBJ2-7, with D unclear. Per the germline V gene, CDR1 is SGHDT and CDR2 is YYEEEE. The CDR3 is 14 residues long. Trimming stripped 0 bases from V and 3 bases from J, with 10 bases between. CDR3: CASSLAEIGYEQYF. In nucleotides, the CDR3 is TGTGCCAGCAGCTTGGCGGAAATAGGCTACGAGCAGTACTTC. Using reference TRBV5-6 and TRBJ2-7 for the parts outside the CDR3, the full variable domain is DAGVTQSPTHLIKTRGQQVTLRCSPKSGHDTVSWYQQALGQGPQFIFQYYEEEERQRGNFPDRFSGHQFPNYSSELNVNALLLGDSALYLCASSLAEIGYEQYFGPGTRLTVT.

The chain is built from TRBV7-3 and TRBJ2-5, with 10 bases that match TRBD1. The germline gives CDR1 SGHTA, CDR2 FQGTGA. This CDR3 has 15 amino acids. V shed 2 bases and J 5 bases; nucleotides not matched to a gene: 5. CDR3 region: CASSLDRGPVETQYF. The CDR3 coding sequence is TGTGCCAGCAGCTTAGACAGGGGGCCCGTGGAGACCCAGTACTTC.

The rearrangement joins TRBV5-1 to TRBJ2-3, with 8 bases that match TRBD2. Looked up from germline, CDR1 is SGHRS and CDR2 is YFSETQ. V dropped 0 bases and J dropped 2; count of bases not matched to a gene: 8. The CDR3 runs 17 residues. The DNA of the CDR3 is TGCGCCAGCAGCTTGGCGTCCCAGCGGGGGAACACAGATACGCAGTATTTT. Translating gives CASSLASQRGNTDTQYF.

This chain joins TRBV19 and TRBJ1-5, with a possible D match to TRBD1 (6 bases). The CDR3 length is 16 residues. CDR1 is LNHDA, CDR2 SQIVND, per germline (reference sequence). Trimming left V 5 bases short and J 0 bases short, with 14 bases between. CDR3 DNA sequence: TGTGCCAGTAGTGAACCCCCAGGGGATAGCAATCAGCCCCAGCATTTT. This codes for CASSEPPGDSNQPQHF.

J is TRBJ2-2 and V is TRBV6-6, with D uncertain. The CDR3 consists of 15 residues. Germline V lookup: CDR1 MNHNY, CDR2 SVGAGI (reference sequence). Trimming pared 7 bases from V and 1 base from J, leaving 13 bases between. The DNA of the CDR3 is TGTGCCAGCAAATTTGTACAACAGAACACCGGGGAGCTGTTTTTT. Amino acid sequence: CASKFVQQNTGELFF.